This passage covers 15 T cell receptor beta chains from one sample sequenced in a study of blood T cell repertoires in COVID-19. Clones were sequenced by immunoSEQ multiplex PCR, and TCRdb holds only the in-frame ones, with some missing. The sample contains about 200,000 clones, under 90% of which appear only once. Sequencing was performed on PBMCs or T cells enriched from blood (not recorded which). These receptors were taken from a woman aged 25-40 years with acute COVID-19.

The chain combines TRBV19 with TRBJ1-1, with 9 bases lining up with TRBD1. V gave up 5 bases and J gave up 6 bases; unmatched junction bases: 10. CDR3 length: 15 amino acids. CDR1 and CDR2 from the germline V gene are LNHDA and SQIVND (reference sequence). The CDR3 DNA reads TGTGCCAGTAGTTCGGGACAGGGTTTCAGGGCTGAAGCTTTCTTT. Translated, it gives CASSSGQGFRAEAFF.

This chain connects TRBV19 to TRBJ1-6; TRBD1 matches at 7 bases. CDR1 and CDR2 (germline): LNHDA, SQIVND (reference sequence). There are 16 residues in the CDR3. Losses at the gene ends were 4 bases for V and 7 bases for J; bases not matched to a gene: 10. CDR3 region: CASSRTPGQRNSPLHF. CDR3 sequence (DNA): TGTGCCAGTAGTAGGACACCGGGACAGAGGAATTCACCCCTCCACTTT.

The V gene is TRBV6-5, the J gene TRBJ1-4, with 8 positions matching TRBD1. From germline, CDR1 is MNHEY and CDR2 SVGAGI. This CDR3 contains 14 residues. Trimming removed 6 bases from V and 4 bases from J; junction bases left unmatched: 4. The CDR3 sequence: CASSLTGDNEKLFF. The CDR3 coding sequence is TGTGCCAGCAGCCTGACAGGGGATAATGAAAAACTGTTTTTT.

CDR3 in DNA: TGTGCCAGCAGCCAGGAGGGGACTAGCACCTACGAGCAGTACTTC. Its translation: CASSQEGTSTYEQYF. The gene calls are TRBV3-1 (or the pseudogene TRBV3-2) and TRBJ2-7; 9 nucleotides match TRBD2. CDR1 and CDR2 (germline): LGHDT, YNNKEL (reference sequence). The junction had 5 bases not matched to a gene; V was cut back by 3 bases and J by 2 bases. The length of the CDR3 is 15 residues.

The genes are TRBV6-5 and TRBJ1-1, with no clear D. V lost 4 bases to trimming and J lost 3 bases, with 12 bases between them. CDR1 MNHEY and CDR2 SVGAGI come from the germline V gene. The CDR3 totals 14 residues. The CDR3 region is CASSSMGVHTEAFF. The CDR3 DNA reads TGTGCCAGCAGTTCAATGGGAGTGCACACTGAAGCTTTCTTT.

This clone was detected a few times. The gene calls are TRBV28 and TRBJ1-5; the match to TRBD1 covers 7 bases. The CDR3 sequence is 18 residues long. Unmatched junction bases numbered 14, after V lost 6 bases and J lost 0 bases. Germline V gene sequence: CDR1 MDHEN, CDR2 SYDVKM. The CDR3 reads CASRVDRAPGYSNQPQHF. CDR3 nucleotides: TGTGCCAGCAGGGTAGACAGGGCTCCCGGGTATAGCAATCAGCCCCAGCATTTT.

The rearrangement joins TRBV6-5 to TRBJ1-5, with D possibly TRBD1 on 5 matching bases. Germline loops: CDR1 MNHEY, CDR2 SVGAGI. The CDR3 spans 12 residues. V was clipped by 11 bases and J by 4 bases, with 12 bases between them. Here the CDR3 reads CASQVLNQPQHF. In nucleotides, the CDR3 is TGTGCCTCACAGGTTTTGAATCAGCCCCAGCATTTT.

V usage is TRBV28 and J usage is TRBJ2-5, with unresolved D. From germline, CDR1 is MDHEN and CDR2 SYDVKM. The CDR3 contains 15 residues. V dropped 6 bases and J dropped 1 base, with 15 bases sitting between them. CDR3 sequence (DNA): TGTGCCAGCAGGGAAATAGTGAGGCGCCAAGAGACCCAGTACTTC. It encodes CASREIVRRQETQYF.

The genes are TRBV7-8 and TRBJ1-2; D may be TRBD1 (6 bases). V gave up 2 bases and J gave up 8 bases, with 9 bases separating them. This CDR3 has 12 amino acids. Germline V gene data show CDR1 as SGHVS and CDR2 as FQNEAQ. CDR3: CASSLSGGGYTF. DNA for the CDR3: TGTGCCAGCAGCTTAAGCGGGGGCGGCTACACCTTC.

This clone turned up a few times. J is TRBJ2-7 and V is TRBV3-1 (or the pseudogene TRBV3-2); D gene ambiguous. The V end lost 0 bases, the J end lost 5 bases, and 11 bases lay between the germline ends. Germline CDR1 reads LGHDT; CDR2 reads YNNKEL (reference sequence). The CDR3 loop spans 14 amino acids. CDR3 residues: CASSQEIQVHEQYF. CDR3 coding DNA: TGTGCCAGCAGCCAAGAAATCCAGGTCCACGAGCAGTACTTC.

In its sample, this clone was seen a few times. J is TRBJ1-4 and V is TRBV2; D may be TRBD1 (6 bases). The CDR3 extends over 14 amino acids. Trimming pared 6 bases from V and 4 bases from J, leaving 12 bases between. The V gene's germline CDR1 is SNHLY and CDR2 FYNNEI. This chain's CDR3 is CASRKGGGNEKLFF. Written as DNA, the CDR3 is TGTGCCAGCAGAAAGGGAGGGGGTAATGAAAAACTGTTTTTT.

This clone has a single count. This chain joins TRBV3-1 (or the pseudogene TRBV3-2) and TRBJ1-6; D is possibly TRBD1 (5 bases). Per the germline V gene, CDR1 is LGHDT and CDR2 is YNNKEL (reference sequence). The CDR3 runs 14 residues. Between the trimmed V and J ends, which lost 1 base and 8 bases, there was a span of 9 bases. The DNA for the CDR3 is TGTGCCAGCAGCCAAGTGGGGGGAGATTCACCCCTCCACTTT. Its translation is CASSQVGGDSPLHF.

The V and J genes are TRBV30 and TRBJ2-7; maybe TRBD2 (5 bases). The CDR3 has 13 amino acids. Germline CDR1 reads GTSNPN; CDR2 reads SVGIG (reference sequence). V lost 4 bases and J 7 bases, leaving 17 bases between the germline ends. The CDR3 region is CAWTPGVVGEQYF. Here the CDR3 DNA reads TGTGCCTGGACCCCCGGGGTGGTGGGGGAGCAGTACTTC.

The chain recombines TRBV5-6 with TRBJ2-7, with 8 positions matching TRBD1. Germline assignment: CDR1 SGHDT and CDR2 YYEEEE. CDR3 length equals 15 residues. Trimming removed 2 bases from V and 7 bases from J; junction bases left unmatched: 11. Here the CDR3 DNA reads TGTGCCAGCAGCTTTCTCACAGGGGGGTCGGGAGAGCAGTACTTC. This encodes CASSFLTGGSGEQYF.

The genes are TRBV2 and TRBJ2-7; D may be TRBD2 (5 bases). Germline assignment: CDR1 SNHLY and CDR2 FYNNEI. The CDR3 is 16 amino acids. Trimming removed 8 bases at V and 1 base at J, with 21 bases between. The CDR3 nucleotides read TGTGCCAGCTCGACGCCCCGATCCGGGGTGTCCTACGAGCAGTACTTC. It specifies CASSTPRSGVSYEQYF.